These 28 T cell receptor beta chains were sequenced from one sample in a study of cytomegalovirus exposure and HLA in healthy donors. The PCR ran on 60 Vbeta and 13 Jbeta primers. Method: immunoSEQ multiplex PCR; TCRdb's copy keeps in-frame clones and lacks some. The listing records some 67,000 clones. The sequencing input was PBMCs. The receptors derive from a woman aged 25 to 39 in good health and CMV-seronegative.

The chain carries TRBV2 and TRBJ1-1, with 10 bases that match TRBD1. CDR1 and CDR2 from the germline V gene are SNHLY and FYNNEI. The CDR3 is 14 residues long. The ends lost 11 bases at V and 5 bases at J; junction bases unmatched: 11. CDR3 DNA: TGTGCCGGCCGGGACAGGGGACTTCGGACTGAAGCTTTCTTT. This encodes CAGRDRGLRTEAFF.

The chain links TRBV29-1 to TRBJ1-1, with D uncertain. The germline V and J ends were trimmed by 2 bases and 0 bases, with 4 bases remaining between them. Germline V CDR1 and CDR2: SQVTM, ANQGSEA. The CDR3 extends over 12 amino acids. This CDR3 is CSVEFLNTEAFF. The CDR3 DNA reads TGCAGCGTTGAATTCTTGAACACTGAAGCTTTCTTT.

This chain uses TRBV27 with TRBJ1-2, with a possible D match to TRBD1 (5 bases). In germline, CDR1 is MNHEY, CDR2 SMNVEV (reference sequence). The CDR3 is 14 amino acids. With 7 bases removed from V and 4 bases from J, the gap between germline ends came to 16 bases. The CDR3 DNA sequence: TGTGCCAGCAAGGGGAAAAAGGGCGCCTATGGCTACACCTTC. This encodes CASKGKKGAYGYTF.

The gene calls are TRBV19 and TRBJ2-7, with 7 bases identical to TRBD2. V gave up 3 bases and J gave up 6 bases; unmatched junction bases: 5. The germline V gene encodes CDR1 LNHDA and CDR2 SQIVND (reference sequence). CDR3 length: 13 amino acids. CDR3: CASSIAGVGEQYF. The CDR3 DNA sequence: TGTGCCAGTAGTATTGCGGGAGTGGGCGAGCAGTACTTC.

The rearrangement uses TRBV28 and TRBJ1-2; no definite D call. Trimming removed 5 bases from V and 1 base from J, with 8 bases in between. This CDR3 is built from 13 residues. The germline CDR1 and CDR2 sequences are MDHEN and SYDVKM. The CDR3 protein is CASSPQYNYGYTF. Here the CDR3 DNA reads TGTGCCAGCAGTCCGCAGTATAACTATGGCTACACCTTC.

This sequence joins TRBV5-3 and TRBJ1-1; D is perhaps TRBD1 (6 bases). TRBV5-3 is reported as an ORF; its role is uncertain. CDR3 length: 12 amino acids. V dropped 1 base and J dropped 8 bases, with 9 bases sitting between them. The CDR3 DNA is TGTGCCAGAAGCTTGCTCGGACAGGAAGCTTTCTTT. Encoded protein: CARSLLGQEAFF.

The chain links TRBV7-2 to TRBJ2-7, with a weak D call TRBD2 (6 bases). This CDR3 has 15 amino acids. V was clipped by 0 bases and J by 1 base, with 10 bases between them. The germline CDR1 and CDR2 sequences are SGHTA and FQGNSA. CDR3: CASSLAGTGSYEQYF. The CDR3, as DNA: TGTGCCAGCAGCTTAGCAGGGACTGGTTCCTACGAGCAGTACTTC.

The chain uses TRBV27 and TRBJ2-7, with 10 bases identical to TRBD2. CDR1 and CDR2 (germline): MNHEY, SMNVEV (reference sequence). This CDR3 has 16 residues. The junction had 6 bases not matched to a gene; V was cut back by 4 bases and J by 0 bases. This CDR3 reads CASSWGTSGASYEQYF. CDR3 DNA: TGTGCCAGCAGTTGGGGTACTAGCGGGGCCTCCTACGAGCAGTACTTC.

The J gene is TRBJ2-7, the V gene TRBV7-9, with 12 nucleotides matching TRBD1. The germline CDR1 and CDR2 sequences are SEHNR and FQNEAQ (reference sequence). The junction had 3 bases not matched to a gene; V was cut back by 3 bases and J by 6 bases. The CDR3 is made up of 14 amino acids. Here the CDR3 reads CASSFGTGGPEQYF. As DNA, the CDR3 is TGTGCCAGCAGCTTCGGGACAGGGGGCCCCGAGCAGTACTTC. Filled out from reference TRBV7-9 and TRBJ2-7, the complete variable domain reads DTGVSQNPRHKITKRGQNVTFRCDPISEHNRLYWYRQTLGQGPEFLTYFQNEAQLEKSRLLSDRFSAERPKGSFSTLEIQRTEQGDSAMYLCASSFGTGGPEQYFGPGTRLTVT.

V usage is TRBV7-3 and J usage is TRBJ2-7, with 7 bases fitting TRBD2. This CDR3 has 15 residues. Germline lookup yields CDR1 SGHTA and CDR2 FQGTGA. The V segment lost 2 bases and the J segment 2 bases; nucleotides outside the gene matches: 6. The CDR3 region has the DNA TGTGCCAGCAGCTTAGGGGGGGGTAGGGCCTACGAGCAGTACTTC. Translating it yields CASSLGGGRAYEQYF.

The chain joins TRBV6-5 to TRBJ1-1, with D unresolved. The CDR3 runs 15 residues. Trimming cost V 2 bases and J 3 bases, with 13 bases left between them. Germline loops: CDR1 MNHEY, CDR2 SVGAGI. The CDR3 nucleotides are TGTGCCAGCAGTTACGCTGCGTACAGCTACACTGAAGCTTTCTTT. Its protein product is CASSYAAYSYTEAFF.

This chain joins TRBV28 and TRBJ2-5, with D unclear. Trimming shortened V by 5 bases and J by 1 base, and 11 bases separated the two germline ends. Germline V gene sequence: CDR1 MDHEN, CDR2 SYDVKM. The CDR3 is 14 residues long. The CDR3 region has the DNA TGTGCCAGCAGTCCCCCCGGTGGCCAAGAGACCCAGTACTTC. It is translated as CASSPPGGQETQYF.

The rearrangement uses TRBV7-9 and TRBJ1-1; D ambiguous. CDR3 length: 14 residues. Germline V gene lookup returns CDR1 SEHNR and CDR2 FQNEAQ (reference sequence). The germline V and J ends were trimmed by 5 bases and 1 base, with 11 bases remaining between them. The CDR3 DNA follows: TGTGCCAGCAGCCCCTGGCCAGAGAACACTGAAGCTTTCTTT. Translated: CASSPWPENTEAFF. The entire variable domain, with the rest obtained from reference TRBV7-9 and TRBJ1-1, is as follows: DTGVSQNPRHKITKRGQNVTFRCDPISEHNRLYWYRQTLGQGPEFLTYFQNEAQLEKSRLLSDRFSAERPKGSFSTLEIQRTEQGDSAMYLCASSPWPENTEAFFGQGTRLTVV.

The rearrangement joins TRBV30 to TRBJ1-2, with 9 bases lining up with TRBD1. Unmatched junction bases numbered 8, after V lost 2 bases and J lost 4 bases. The germline CDR1 and CDR2 sequences are GTSNPN and SVGIG (reference sequence). The CDR3 spans 15 residues. The CDR3 coding sequence is TGTGCCTGGAGTAACCCGGGACAGGGTGGCTATGGCTACACCTTC. This codes for CAWSNPGQGGYGYTF.

The genes are TRBV7-3 and TRBJ2-3; weak D call: TRBD2 (6 bases). The germline gives CDR1 SGHTA, CDR2 FQGTGA. This CDR3 is built from 16 residues. Trimming cost V 6 bases and J 2 bases, with 18 bases left between them. For the CDR3, the DNA is TGTGCCAGCAGGTATTACCGGGGGATAGTCACAGATACGCAGTATTTT. Protein product: CASRYYRGIVTDTQYF.

This chain joins TRBV28 and TRBJ1-5; 8 bases align to TRBD1. From germline, CDR1 is MDHEN and CDR2 SYDVKM. V dropped 1 base and J dropped 5; count of bases not matched to a gene: 1. The CDR3 runs to 14 residues. CDR3 nucleotide sequence: TGTGCCAGCAGTTTATCAGGGGGCTATCAGCCCCAGCATTTT. This translates into CASSLSGGYQPQHF.

The chain couples TRBV11-2 to TRBJ2-5; the D is unclear. V was pared by 5 bases and J by 5 bases, with 9 bases between. Per germline, CDR1 SGHAT and CDR2 FQNNGV. The CDR3 loop spans 12 amino acids. This CDR3 reads CASSLPGETQYF. The CDR3 DNA reads as TGTGCCAGCAGCCTGCCCGGGGAGACCCAGTACTTC.

The genes are TRBV5-4 and TRBJ2-5; no clear D. In germline, CDR1 is SGHNT, CDR2 YYREEE (reference sequence). The CDR3 is 14 residues long. Trimming removed 0 bases from V and 3 bases from J, with 9 bases in between. The CDR3 DNA reads TGTGCCAGCAGCTTGGAGCTATTGAAAGAGACCCAGTACTTC. Its protein is CASSLELLKETQYF.

This chain joins TRBV6-5 and TRBJ2-7; maybe TRBD1 (5 bases). The germline CDR1 and CDR2 sequences are MNHEY and SVGAGI. V was clipped by 1 base and J by 4 bases, with 17 bases between them. The CDR3 loop spans 16 amino acids. The CDR3 bases are TGTGCCAGCAGTTACTGGGGCTGGACACCGAGATACGAGCAGTACTTC. Its protein is CASSYWGWTPRYEQYF.

The chain uses TRBV5-6 and TRBJ2-7, with a tentative D call TRBD1 (6 bases). The V and J ends lost 4 bases and 3 bases respectively, with 14 bases between them. Germline V gives CDR1 SGHDT, CDR2 YYEEEE. There are 14 residues in the CDR3. The CDR3 reads CASSLFGQNYEQYF. The CDR3 region has the DNA TGTGCCAGCAGCCTATTCGGACAGAACTACGAGCAGTACTTC.

This chain uses TRBV30 with TRBJ2-7; D unresolved. Trimming removed 3 bases from V and 0 bases from J, with 12 bases in between. Germline loops: CDR1 GTSNPN, CDR2 SVGIG (reference sequence). The CDR3 has 14 amino acids. Written as DNA, the CDR3 is TGTGCCTGGAGATACAGCTTTAACTCCTACGAGCAGTACTTC. Its translation is CAWRYSFNSYEQYF.

This chain links TRBV6-5 with TRBJ2-7; 10 bases line up with TRBD2. Germline V gene lookup returns CDR1 MNHEY and CDR2 SVGAGI. The CDR3 spans 13 residues. Germline trimming cut 6 bases from V and 4 bases from J; bases unmatched to any gene: 3. CDR3 bases: TGTGCCAGCAGCATTAGCGGGGGGTACGAGCAGTACTTC. Translating it yields CASSISGGYEQYF.

V and J are TRBV25-1 and TRBJ1-1; D is perhaps TRBD1 (5 bases). From germline, CDR1 is MGHDK and CDR2 SYGVNS. Trimming pared 6 bases from V and 4 bases from J, leaving 12 bases between. The length of the CDR3 is 13 residues. This chain's CDR3 is CASSPGGGTEAFF. In nucleotides, the CDR3 is TGTGCCAGCAGCCCGGGGGGAGGCACTGAAGCTTTCTTT.

The gene calls are TRBV29-1 and TRBJ1-1; D gene uncertain. The CDR3 covers 14 residues. V gave up 5 bases and J gave up 4 bases, with 17 bases separating them. Germline CDR1 SQVTM, CDR2 ANQGSEA. CDR3 coding DNA: TGCAGCGTTAGAAGGTTCACTGGGAGCACTGAAGCTTTCTTT. This translates into CSVRRFTGSTEAFF. Drawing the rest from reference TRBV29-1 and TRBJ1-1, the complete variable domain is SAVISQKPSRDICQRGTSLTIQCQVDSQVTMMFWYRQQPGQSLTLIATANQGSEATYESGFVIDKFPISRPNLTFSTLTVSNMSPEDSSIYLCSVRRFTGSTEAFFGQGTRLTVV.

The genes are TRBV5-1 and TRBJ2-5, with 11 positions matching TRBD1. The J call may be incorrect, as the DNA end agrees better with TRBJ2-7. CDR1 SGHRS and CDR2 YFSETQ come from the germline V gene. The CDR3 is 14 residues long. The CDR3, as DNA: TGCGCCAGCAGCCCGGGACAGGGGGAGAGCGAGCAGTACTTC. This sequence encodes CASSPGQGESEQYF.

The chain couples TRBV7-6 to TRBJ2-5; the match to TRBD1 covers 9 bases. Germline values: CDR1 SGHVS, CDR2 FNYEAQ. The CDR3 sequence is 13 residues long. The V segment lost 7 bases and the J segment 4 bases; nucleotides outside the gene matches: 4. CDR3 sequence: CASTMDRGETQYF. In nucleotides, the CDR3 is TGTGCCAGCACCATGGACAGGGGAGAGACCCAGTACTTC.

This rearrangement joins TRBV5-4 to TRBJ1-1, with D perhaps matching TRBD1 (6 bases). V was pared by 2 bases and J by 1 base, with 9 bases between. The CDR3 contains 14 residues. The V gene's germline CDR1 is SGHNT and CDR2 YYREEE (reference sequence). This CDR3 reads CASSFRGTNTEAFF. CDR3 nucleotides: TGTGCCAGCAGCTTTAGGGGGACGAACACTGAAGCTTTCTTT.

The chain employs TRBV20-1 and TRBJ2-3; 7 bases agree with TRBD1. In germline, CDR1 is DFQATT, CDR2 SNEGSKA (reference sequence). The CDR3 extends over 11 amino acids. CDR3 coding DNA: TGCCAGGGGGTATCAGTAGATACGCAGTATTTT. Encoded protein: CQGVSVDTQYF.